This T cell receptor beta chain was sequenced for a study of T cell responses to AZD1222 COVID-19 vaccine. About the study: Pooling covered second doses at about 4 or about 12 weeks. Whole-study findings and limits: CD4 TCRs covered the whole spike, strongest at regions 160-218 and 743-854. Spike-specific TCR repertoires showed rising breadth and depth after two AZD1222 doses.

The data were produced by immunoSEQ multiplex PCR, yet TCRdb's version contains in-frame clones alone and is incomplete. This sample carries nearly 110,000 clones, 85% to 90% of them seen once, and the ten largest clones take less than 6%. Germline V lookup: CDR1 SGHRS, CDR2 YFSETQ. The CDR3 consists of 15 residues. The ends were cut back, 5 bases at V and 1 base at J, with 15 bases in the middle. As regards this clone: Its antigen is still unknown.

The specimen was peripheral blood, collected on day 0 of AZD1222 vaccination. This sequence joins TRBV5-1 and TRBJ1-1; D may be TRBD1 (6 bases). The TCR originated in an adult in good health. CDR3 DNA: TGCGCCAGCAGGGAAGAACTACAGGGGAACACTGAAGCTTTCTTT. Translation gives CASREELQGNTEAFF.